This T cell receptor beta chain was captured by sequencing in a study of T cell changes during pregnancy in multiple sclerosis. Germline assignment: CDR1 LNHDA and CDR2 SQIVND (reference sequence). This CDR3 has 12 residues. Trimming took 5 bases from V and 10 from J, leaving 12 bases between them. The repertoire was sequenced with immunoSEQ multiplex PCR; TCRdb's copy has only in-frame clones and lacks some. Among around 60,000 clones listed, more than 80% were seen once. This sequence was found in a female donor in good health, enrolled as a control in a pregnancy study. The chain couples TRBV19 to TRBJ1-5; D is ambiguous. The sequences come from CD4+ T cells from peripheral blood mononuclear cells, collected after pregnancy. The CDR3 nucleotides are TGTGCCAGTAGTGCGCCTCCGTTTCCCCAGCATTTT. Its protein product is CASSAPPFPQHF.